Below are 28 T cell receptor beta chains sequenced from a single sample in a study of OX40 agonist ivuxolimab in advanced cancers. Clones were read by immunoSEQ multiplex PCR, and TCRdb kept only the in-frame ones, dropping some. The sample comprises about 44,000 clones, about 85% of which are singletons, and 6% to 7% rests with the top ten. Sequences were derived from CD4+ or CD8+ T cells sorted from blood, sampled in a trial of the OX40 agonist ivuxolimab. These receptors all stem from an adult with an advanced solid tumor such as melanoma, head and neck, liver or kidney cancer.

Regarding this clone: The CDR3 does not close with the conserved phenylalanine or tryptophan, likely indicating a read error. It is unclear where the CDR3 begins or ends on the DNA, so no DNA is shown, and the CDR3 is as TCRdb lists it. This chain connects TRBV29-1 to TRBJ1-1; the table's D gene call, TRBD1, was not cross checked with the DNA. From germline, CDR1 is SQVTM and CDR2 ANQGSEA. The CDR3 spans 8 residues, counting both ends. The CDR3 loop reads CSVEEGVL.

The chain uses TRBV5-1 and TRBJ2-1; D remains ambiguous. CDR3 length: 13 residues. The germline V and J ends were trimmed by 0 bases and 4 bases, with 5 bases remaining between them. CDR1 and CDR2 (germline): SGHRS, YFSETQ. The CDR3 DNA is TGCGCCAGCAGCTTGGACGGATACAATGAGCAGTTCTTC. Residues: CASSLDGYNEQFF.

V usage is TRBV4-1 and J usage is TRBJ2-7; 8 nucleotides align to TRBD2. Germline V gene data show CDR1 as MGHRA and CDR2 as YSYEKL. V lost 4 bases, J lost 4 bases, and 6 bases stayed unmatched. The CDR3 has 14 residues. The CDR3, as DNA: TGCGCCAGCAGCCCGGGGACTAGTCGGTACGAGCAGTACTTC. It codes for CASSPGTSRYEQYF.

The J gene is TRBJ1-5, the V gene TRBV19; D call uncertain. In germline, CDR1 is LNHDA, CDR2 SQIVND (reference sequence). The ends were cut back, 6 bases at V and 2 bases at J, with 8 bases in the middle. The CDR3 totals 13 residues. The CDR3 loop is CASRMRGNQPQHF. The CDR3 DNA sequence: TGTGCCAGTAGGATGAGGGGCAATCAGCCCCAGCATTTT.

The chain couples TRBV4-3 to TRBJ2-2; D is ambiguous. Trimming took off 0 bases at V and 2 bases at J, with 7 bases between the two ends. This CDR3 contains 15 residues. The germline V gene has CDR1 LGHNA and CDR2 YSLEER. This CDR3 reads CASSQDRRNTGELFF. In DNA, the CDR3 is TGCGCCAGCAGCCAAGATCGTCGAAACACCGGGGAGCTGTTTTTT.

J is TRBJ2-4 and V is TRBV19; 10 bases agree with TRBD2. Trimming cost V 3 bases and J 13 bases; bases outside gene matches: 9. CDR1 LNHDA and CDR2 SQIVND come from the germline V gene (reference sequence). The CDR3 spans 14 residues. The CDR3 region is CASSIMGLAGDQYF. The CDR3, as DNA: TGTGCCAGTAGTATTATGGGTCTAGCGGGAGACCAGTACTTC.

The V and J genes are TRBV4-1 and TRBJ2-1; 7 bases fit TRBD1. V shed 4 bases and J 15 bases; nucleotides not matched to a gene: 18. The CDR3 loop spans 15 amino acids. CDR1 and CDR2 from the germline V gene are MGHRA and YSYEKL. The CDR3 here is CASSRAVGQPLDGFF. The CDR3 DNA reads TGCGCCAGCAGCCGGGCAGTGGGACAGCCCCTTGACGGGTTCTTC.

This clone turned up a few times. The V and J genes are TRBV11-2 and TRBJ1-4, with unresolved D. The CDR3 is 15 amino acids. Per germline, CDR1 SGHAT and CDR2 FQNNGV. V was pared by 2 bases and J by 7 bases, with 14 bases between. The CDR3 spells CASSLLSLGFEKLFF. CDR3 bases: TGTGCCAGCAGCTTACTTTCCCTAGGGTTTGAAAAACTGTTTTTT.

With respect to this clone: Likely a read error: the CDR3 ends without its conserved phenylalanine or tryptophan. CDR3 amino acids: CASSLQGRNTEAFL. CDR3 bases: TGTGCCAGCAGCCTCCAGGGACGGAACACTGAAGCTTTCCTT. The chain has TRBV6-5 and TRBJ1-1; a weak D match, TRBD1 (5 bases). Germline-derived CDR1 and CDR2 are MNHEY and SVGAGI. V shed 6 bases and J shed 1 base, with 12 bases lying between them. This CDR3 has 14 amino acids.

This clone is labeled as large. The chain uses TRBV19 and TRBJ2-7, with 7 positions matching TRBD1. After removal of 3 bases from V and 2 bases from J, the junction contained 13 bases not matched to a gene. In germline, CDR1 is LNHDA, CDR2 SQIVND (reference sequence). CDR3 length equals 17 residues. The CDR3 protein is CASSISESLGQTYEQYF. The DNA of the CDR3 is TGTGCCAGTAGTATCTCCGAATCTCTGGGACAGACCTACGAGCAGTACTTC.

Here the CDR3 reads CASTSDSRNYGYTF. The DNA of the CDR3 is TGTGCCAGCACGTCGGACAGCCGTAACTATGGCTACACCTTC. The chain recombines TRBV9 with TRBJ1-2; D is possibly TRBD1 (6 bases). CDR3 length equals 14 residues. The germline gives CDR1 SGDLS, CDR2 YYNGEE. Deletions cut 6 bases from V and 1 base from J, with 13 bases between.

This clone was seen just once. J is TRBJ2-1 and V is TRBV18; TRBD1 is a possible D gene (5 bases). The CDR3 spans 15 residues. Germline CDR1 and CDR2: KGHSH and LQKENI. Trimming stripped 0 bases from V and 10 bases from J, with 16 bases between. CDR3: CASSPPESRQLEQFF. CDR3 sequence (DNA): TGTGCCAGCTCACCACCTGAGTCCCGACAGCTAGAGCAGTTCTTC.

The V call is TRBV7-2, the J call TRBJ2-2, with 8 bases lining up with TRBD2. CDR3 length equals 15 residues. Germline loops: CDR1 SGHTA, CDR2 FQGNSA. V shed 5 bases and J 5 bases; nucleotides not matched to a gene: 7. CDR3 amino acids: CASSLGRGDTGELFF. CDR3 sequence (DNA): TGTGCCAGCAGCCTTGGGCGGGGGGATACCGGGGAGCTGTTTTTT.

The rearrangement joins TRBV7-9 to TRBJ1-1; D possibly corresponds to TRBD1 (5 bases). The germline V and J ends were trimmed by 3 bases and 10 bases, with 24 bases remaining between them. This CDR3 comprises 16 residues. The V gene's germline CDR1 is SEHNR and CDR2 FQNEAQ (reference sequence). CDR3 nucleotide sequence: TGTGCCAGCAGCTTTCCCGCCGACAGCCCGGTAGTTGGAGCTTTCTTT. It codes for CASSFPADSPVVGAFF.

This rearrangement joins TRBV5-1 to TRBJ2-1; TRBD2 matches 11 bases. Trimming cost V 4 bases and J 3 bases; bases outside gene matches: 3. This CDR3 spans 15 amino acids. Germline assignment: CDR1 SGHRS and CDR2 YFSETQ. The CDR3: CASSKTSGNYNEQFF. The CDR3 DNA follows: TGCGCCAGCAGCAAGACTAGCGGGAACTACAATGAGCAGTTCTTC.

The V call is TRBV5-4, the J call TRBJ1-2; D perhaps matches TRBD1 (5 bases). The CDR3 loop spans 14 amino acids. V lost 6 bases, J lost 7 bases, and 19 bases lay in between. Germline V lookup: CDR1 SGHNT, CDR2 YYREEE (reference sequence). CDR3 amino acids: CASTVQVYGGGYTF. CDR3 DNA: TGTGCCAGCACCGTACAGGTTTACGGGGGTGGCTACACCTTC.

The chain is built from TRBV10-2 and TRBJ2-7, with 7 bases lining up with TRBD1. V was pared by 6 bases and J by 5 bases, with 7 bases of the junction left unmatched. The CDR3 consists of 13 residues. The V gene's germline CDR1 is WSHSY and CDR2 SAAADI. The CDR3 reads CASRETGPDEQYF. CDR3 sequence (DNA): TGCGCCAGCAGAGAGACAGGGCCCGACGAGCAGTACTTC.

This clone qualifies as medium-sized. The J gene is TRBJ1-1, the V gene TRBV9; D call uncertain. CDR1 and CDR2 (germline): SGDLS, YYNGEE. With 0 bases removed from V and 1 base from J, the gap between germline ends came to 10 bases. The CDR3 consists of 15 residues. In DNA, the CDR3 is TGTGCCAGCAGCGTAGGAGGGTCCTGGAACACTGAAGCTTTCTTT. Translated: CASSVGGSWNTEAFF.

V usage is TRBV9 and J usage is TRBJ2-1, with D possibly being TRBD2 (6 bases). Trimming shortened V by 3 bases and J by 3 bases, and 13 bases separated the two germline ends. The CDR3 is 15 amino acids. The germline CDR1 and CDR2 sequences are SGDLS and YYNGEE. The chain's CDR3 is CASSGSGAGYNEQFF. CDR3 DNA sequence: TGTGCCAGCAGCGGTAGCGGAGCTGGCTACAATGAGCAGTTCTTC.

The count of this clone is one. The chain recombines TRBV19 with TRBJ1-5, with no clear D. The CDR3 extends over 16 amino acids. Germline V gene lookup returns CDR1 LNHDA and CDR2 SQIVND (reference sequence). Trimming shortened V by 0 bases and J by 5 bases, and 14 bases separated the two germline ends. The CDR3 nucleotides read TGTGCCAGTAGTATAGATTCGTACGGGGTTGATCAGCCCCAGCATTTT. Protein product: CASSIDSYGVDQPQHF. The whole variable domain, filled in from reference TRBV19 and TRBJ1-5, reads DGGITQSPKYLFRKEGQNVTLSCEQNLNHDAMYWYRQDPGQGLRLIYYSQIVNDFQKGDIAEGYSVSREKKESFPLTVTSAQKNPTAFYLCASSIDSYGVDQPQHFGDGTRLSIL.

The chain joins TRBV5-1 to TRBJ2-1, with D maybe TRBD2 (6 bases). Germline CDR1 SGHRS, CDR2 YFSETQ. The CDR3 has 15 amino acids. V was pared by 2 bases and J by 0 bases, with 9 bases between. The CDR3 DNA sequence: TGCGCCAGCAGCTTCGCAGCGGGCTCCTACAATGAGCAGTTCTTC. Amino acid sequence: CASSFAAGSYNEQFF.

V is TRBV6-1 and J is TRBJ1-2, with TRBD1 as a possible D gene (5 bases). This CDR3 comprises 13 residues. Trimming pared 4 bases from V and 7 bases from J, leaving 13 bases between. The germline V gene encodes CDR1 MNHNS and CDR2 SASEGT. The CDR3 here is CASSVERGRGYTF. CDR3 coding DNA: TGTGCCAGCAGTGTCGAGAGGGGACGTGGCTACACCTTC.

This clone showed up just once. CDR3 DNA sequence: TGCGCCAGCAGCCAAGAATTGGCGGGCGTACTTGGCTCCTACGAGCAGTACTTC. It is translated as CASSQELAGVLGSYEQYF. This chain uses TRBV4-3 with TRBJ2-7; a possible D gene is TRBD2 (5 bases). From germline, CDR1 is LGHNA and CDR2 YSLEER. The V gene lost 0 bases and the J gene lost 0 bases, with 18 bases spanning the gap. The CDR3 spans 18 residues.

The chain has TRBV2 and TRBJ2-7, with D unclear. V gave up 1 base and J gave up 4 bases, with 11 bases separating them. The germline V gene encodes CDR1 SNHLY and CDR2 FYNNEI. CDR3 length: 14 amino acids. Here the CDR3 reads CASSEDRNRYEQYF. CDR3 nucleotide sequence: TGTGCCAGCAGTGAAGATCGAAATCGGTACGAGCAGTACTTC.

The chain joins TRBV29-1 to TRBJ2-3, with D hard to call. The V gene's germline CDR1 is SQVTM and CDR2 ANQGSEA. Trimming left V 5 bases short and J 1 base short, with 22 bases between. The CDR3 runs 17 residues. The CDR3, as DNA: TGCAGCGTTTTCCCAACGCCCGGGCCTGATGGCACAGATACGCAGTATTTT. Amino acid sequence: CSVFPTPGPDGTDTQYF.

The rearrangement links TRBV19 to TRBJ1-4; 9 bases line up with TRBD1. CDR1 is LNHDA and CDR2 is SQIVND in the germline V gene (reference sequence). V dropped 9 bases and J dropped 8; count of bases not matched to a gene: 13. The CDR3 spans 15 residues. The CDR3 reads CASSPQTGGREKLFF. The CDR3 DNA sequence: TGTGCCAGCTCACCACAGACAGGGGGTAGAGAAAAACTGTTTTTT.

The table lists this clone with a few counts. The V and J genes are TRBV15 and TRBJ1-6; D not certain. The germline V gene has CDR1 LNHNV and CDR2 YYDKDF (reference sequence). The length of the CDR3 is 14 residues. Deletions cut 3 bases from V and 7 bases from J, with 10 bases between. The CDR3 sequence: CATSSSNLNSPLHF. The CDR3 DNA follows: TGTGCCACCAGCAGTTCGAACTTGAATTCACCCCTCCACTTT.

V gene TRBV18 combines with J gene TRBJ2-1; TRBD2 aligns across 10 bases. The CDR3 runs 15 residues. Germline V gene lookup returns CDR1 KGHSH and CDR2 LQKENI. V gave up 4 bases and J gave up 5 bases; unmatched junction bases: 5. The CDR3 sequence is CASSLGLADNNEQFF. The DNA for the CDR3 is TGTGCCAGCTCACTTGGACTAGCGGACAACAATGAGCAGTTCTTC.